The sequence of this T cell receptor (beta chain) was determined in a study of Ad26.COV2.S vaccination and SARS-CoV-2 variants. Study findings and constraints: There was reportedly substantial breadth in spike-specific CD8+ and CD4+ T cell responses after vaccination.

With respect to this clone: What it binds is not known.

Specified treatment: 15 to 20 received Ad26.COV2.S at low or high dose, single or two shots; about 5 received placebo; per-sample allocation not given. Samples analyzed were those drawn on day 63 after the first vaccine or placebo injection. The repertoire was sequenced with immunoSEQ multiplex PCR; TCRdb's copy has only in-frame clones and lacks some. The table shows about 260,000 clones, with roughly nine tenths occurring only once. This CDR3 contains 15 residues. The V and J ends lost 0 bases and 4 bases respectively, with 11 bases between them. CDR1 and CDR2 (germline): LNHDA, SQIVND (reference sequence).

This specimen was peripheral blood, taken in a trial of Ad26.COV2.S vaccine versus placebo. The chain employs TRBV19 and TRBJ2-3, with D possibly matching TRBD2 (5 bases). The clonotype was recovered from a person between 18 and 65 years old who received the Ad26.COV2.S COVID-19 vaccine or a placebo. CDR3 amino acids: CASSIDWLAADTQYF. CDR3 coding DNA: TGTGCCAGTAGTATAGATTGGCTAGCAGCAGATACGCAGTATTTT.